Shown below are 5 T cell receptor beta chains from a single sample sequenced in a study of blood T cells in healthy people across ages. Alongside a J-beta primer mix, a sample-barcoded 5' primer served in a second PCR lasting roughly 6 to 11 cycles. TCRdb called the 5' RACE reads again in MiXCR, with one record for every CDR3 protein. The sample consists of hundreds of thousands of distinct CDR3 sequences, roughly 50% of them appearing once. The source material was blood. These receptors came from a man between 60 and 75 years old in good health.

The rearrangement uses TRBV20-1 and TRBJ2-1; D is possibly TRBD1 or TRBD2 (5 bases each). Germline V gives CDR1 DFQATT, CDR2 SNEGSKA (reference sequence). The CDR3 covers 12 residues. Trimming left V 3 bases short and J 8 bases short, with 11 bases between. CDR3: CSARGVADEQFF. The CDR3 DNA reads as TGCAGTGCTAGGGGGGTTGCAGATGAGCAGTTCTTC.

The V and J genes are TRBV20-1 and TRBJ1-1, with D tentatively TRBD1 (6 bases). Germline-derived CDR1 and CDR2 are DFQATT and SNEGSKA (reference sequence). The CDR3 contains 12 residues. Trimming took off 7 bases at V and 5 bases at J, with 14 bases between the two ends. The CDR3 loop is CSVGGARTEAFF. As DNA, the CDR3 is TGCAGTGTGGGGGGCGCGCGGACTGAAGCTTTCTTT.

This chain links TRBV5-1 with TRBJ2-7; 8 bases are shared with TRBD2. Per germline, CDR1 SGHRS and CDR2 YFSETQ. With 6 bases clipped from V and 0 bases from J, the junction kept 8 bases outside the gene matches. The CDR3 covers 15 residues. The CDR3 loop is CASKSRGGSSYEQYF. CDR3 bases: TGCGCCAGCAAATCCCGCGGGGGGAGCTCCTACGAGCAGTACTTC.

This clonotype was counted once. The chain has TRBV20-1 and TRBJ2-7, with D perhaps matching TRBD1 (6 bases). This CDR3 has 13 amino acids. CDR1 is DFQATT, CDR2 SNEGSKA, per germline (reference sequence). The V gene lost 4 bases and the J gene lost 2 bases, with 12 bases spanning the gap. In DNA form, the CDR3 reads TGCAGTGCTATACAAACAGGGCCCTACGAGCAGTACTTC. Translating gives CSAIQTGPYEQYF.

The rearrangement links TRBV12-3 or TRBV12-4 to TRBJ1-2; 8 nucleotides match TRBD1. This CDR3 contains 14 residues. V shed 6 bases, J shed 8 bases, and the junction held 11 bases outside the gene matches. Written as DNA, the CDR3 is TGTGCCAGCAGCCCTAAGACAGGGGTGGCGGGCTACACCTTC. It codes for CASSPKTGVAGYTF.